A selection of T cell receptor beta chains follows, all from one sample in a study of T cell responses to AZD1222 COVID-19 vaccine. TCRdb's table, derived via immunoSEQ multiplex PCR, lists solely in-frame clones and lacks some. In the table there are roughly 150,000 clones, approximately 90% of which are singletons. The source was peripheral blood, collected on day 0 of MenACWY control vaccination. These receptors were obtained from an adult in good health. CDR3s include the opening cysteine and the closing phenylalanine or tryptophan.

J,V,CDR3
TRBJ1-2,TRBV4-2,CASSQDIKVPGYTF
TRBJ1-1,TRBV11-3,CASSFQGRTEAFF
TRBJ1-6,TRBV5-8,CASSLWIGNSPLHF
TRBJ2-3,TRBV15,CATSAGADTQYF
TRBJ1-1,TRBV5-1,CASSSGQDNTEAFF
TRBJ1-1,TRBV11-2,CASSLLWNTEAFF
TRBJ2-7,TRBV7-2,CASSLVGGGGSYEQYF
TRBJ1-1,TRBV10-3,CAIGREIGTEAFF
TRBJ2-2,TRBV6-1,CASSEAWQHTGELFF
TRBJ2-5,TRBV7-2,CASSLRTSGLYQETQYF
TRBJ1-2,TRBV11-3,CASSTGRFYGYTF
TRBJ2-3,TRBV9,CASSVAHSPDTQYF
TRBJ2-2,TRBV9,CASSVGRGSPGELFF
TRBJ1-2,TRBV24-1,CATSDGTGTRGRYTF
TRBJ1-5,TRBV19,CASSFDRPQPQHF
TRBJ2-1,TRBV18,CASSLDRVGSNEQFF
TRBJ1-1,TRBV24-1,CATSTSGTGNTEAFF
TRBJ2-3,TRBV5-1,CASSVLTDTQYF
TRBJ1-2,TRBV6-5,CASSYMGGNGYTF
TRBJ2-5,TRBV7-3,CASSRLAGLSETQYF
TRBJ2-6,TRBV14,CASSPAISGANVLTF
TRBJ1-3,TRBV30,CAWVPTGSGNTIYF
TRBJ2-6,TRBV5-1,CASSSLDGGPVVGANVLTF
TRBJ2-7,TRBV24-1,CATSVTGIYEQYF
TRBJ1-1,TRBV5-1,CASSLRSENTEAFF
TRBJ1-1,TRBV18,CASSPRGSTEAFF
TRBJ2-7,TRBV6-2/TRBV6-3,CASSYRTAYEQYF